This T cell receptor beta chain was found in a study of blood T cell repertoires in COVID-19. Overall study: PBMCs, B-cell-depleted T cells, or T cells were the source of the cDNA or gDNA that made up the material.

The CDR3 length is 16 residues. V was pared by 7 bases and J by 7 bases, with 18 bases of the junction left unmatched. Germline V CDR1 and CDR2: SQVTM, ANQGSEA. Those who participated ranged in age from about 18 to 89 years and resided in approximately 23 US areas. Original handling: Researchers report that nucleated cell counts were estimated from reference gene primer amplification. The repertoire was sequenced with immunoSEQ multiplex PCR; TCRdb's copy has only in-frame clones and lacks some. The D gene and trimming were derived from the DNA, and the V and J assignments and clone size from that table. The sample has roughly 180,000 clones; roughly 80% are singletons.

The chain has TRBV29-1 and TRBJ1-1; 10 bases are a match to TRBD1. Sequenced sample: PBMCs or T cells enriched from blood (not recorded which). The clonotype comes from a middle-aged woman with acute COVID-19. The CDR3 nucleotides read TGCAGCGAACACATTCGGCCGGGACAGGGGCCTTATGAAGCTTTCTTT. Translation: CSEHIRPGQGPYEAFF.